This T cell receptor beta chain was identified during a study of T cell clones after liver transplantation (dated by TCRdb to the late 2010s). As for the study more broadly: The samples were obtained from ITN030ST, a randomized trial that attempted immunosuppression withdrawal within 2 years after liver transplantation. Donor-reactive T cell clones were identified by TCRbeta sequencing after a pre-transplant mixed lymphocyte reaction and then tracked in post-transplant blood. Third party-reactive TCRbeta sequences were also identified from pre-transplant MLRs to serve as an antigen-independent comparator for donor-reactive sequences. Three of the eight recipients were HCV-positive; the others were transplanted for non-autoimmune, non-viral indications. Until randomization at 12-24 months post-transplant, subjects were given standard immunosuppression, with no induction therapy. Tolerance meant complete immunosuppression withdrawal for at least one year without liver enzymes rising beyond twice the upper limit of normal. Blood samples were taken pre-transplant, pre-randomization before withdrawal, and post-randomization after full withdrawal or failed withdrawal. The study cohort included 8 liver transplant recipients, of whom 3 were classified as tolerant and 5 as non-tolerant.

CDR1 and CDR2 are drawn from the germline V gene (reference sequence): SEHNR, FQNEAQ. Spanning cysteine to phenylalanine, the CDR3 consists of 15 amino acids. Only the CDR3 DNA is retained, 45 bases long and in frame from the first base. V loses 3 bases of germline sequence and J loses 9 bases, and the interval between the two ends is 18 bases. The research as a whole found: A greater decline was seen for donor-reactive sequences than for third party-reactive sequences, suggesting partial antigen-specific deletion unrelated to withdrawal success. In two subjects, low numbers of available donor cells limited the measurable donor-reactive repertoire. The conclusions were preliminary, being limited by small, heterogeneous patient numbers and by non-standardized post-transplant time points. Because no allograft tissue specimens were available, donor-reactive T cells may have migrated into the graft instead of being deleted. When repertoire turnover was accounted for, significantly reduced detection of donor-reactive sequences was found in 7 of 8 subjects for CD4 and in 8 of 8 subjects for CD8. In most of the 8 subjects, regardless of tolerance or HCV status, circulating donor-reactive CD4 TCRbeta sequences dropped significantly post-transplant.

High-throughput TCRbeta CDR3 sequencing of frozen genomic DNA was performed by immunoSEQ, including PCR amplification, mapping, bias correction and internal controls. Per the authors' processing: Productive rearrangements were kept, and unique TCRbeta sequences were defined by CDR3 nucleotide sequence plus V and J gene. For a sequence to be called donor-reactive, it needed a frequency of at least 0.01% and at least 5-fold expansion in CFSE-low cells compared with unstimulated pre-transplant cells. Minimum frequency thresholds were set for each subject on the basis of the unstimulated sample with the lowest template count, so that a detection power of at least 90% was ensured. Jensen-Shannon divergence between the top 1000 TCRbeta sequences after and before transplant was used to measure repertoire turnover. Changes in detection of donor-reactive sequences were tested with two-sided Fisher's exact tests. Imported from immuneACCESS, the table was reduced by TCRdb to in-frame sequences with V and J called. These copies leave out some clones; in studies compared against another copy, an unresolved V gene accounts for under half, and the cause of the remainder is not known. That table is the source of V, J and clone size, and D and trimming were worked out from the DNA. Across this sample there are 55,000 to 80,000 clones, with 90% seen only once. The ten largest clones add up to 2% to 3% of the sample.

What the time point label conveys for this sample: pre-transplant. Thawed unstimulated PBMCs were stained for CD3, CD4 and CD8 and FACS-sorted into CD3+CD4+ and CD3+CD8+ populations. Randomization to immunosuppression withdrawal applied to every one of the 8 studied subjects. The Qiagen DNeasy Blood and Tissue Kit was used for genomic DNA isolation. Turning to this clone: What this receptor recognizes is not known. Within one base of it there is no much larger clone, and no base qualities were kept.

The sequence was collected from a human donor who received a liver transplant. The specimen comprised CD4+ T cells from blood, sampled before liver transplant. This chain is built from TRBV7-9 and TRBJ2-1, with the identity of the D gene unclear. DNA sequence: TGTGCCAGCAGCTTCCCCCCGCCTAGTCCGGTTGAGCAGTTCTTC. Its product reads: CASSFPPPSPVEQFF.